Shown below are 15 T cell receptor beta chains from a single sample sequenced in a study of vaccination and CD4 T cells after COVID-19. Their cognate antigens are unknown. The study sequenced cultured CD4+ T cell DNA using the Oncomine TCR Beta short-read assay. MiXCR, applied by TCRdb to the PCR reads, yields one record per CDR3 protein. The sample consists of about 15,000 distinct CDR3 sequences, roughly three fifths of them appearing once. The sample's treatment: roughly nine-day PBMC culture with coronavirus spike peptide pools or control peptides (ViraFEST assay). Input material: CD4+ T cells from blood, cultured in vitro. These receptor sequences come from a human donor who had recovered from COVID-19.

Remarks on this clonotype: Germline and junction disagree at one end, which may indicate a read error. J is TRBJ2-2 and V is TRBV24-1; D gene ambiguous. Germline CDR1 is KGHDR and CDR2 is SFDVKD. The CDR3 length is 13 residues. The CDR3 loop reads CAARSPNTGELFF. The CDR3 DNA is TGTGCCGCCAGATCTCCGAACACCGGGGAGCTGTTTTTT.

V usage is TRBV6-1 and J usage is TRBJ1-4; tentative D call: TRBD1 (6 bases). V was trimmed by 6 bases and J by 8 bases, leaving 19 bases between them. CDR3 length: 15 residues. CDR1 and CDR2 from the germline V gene are MNHNS and SASEGT. Here the CDR3 DNA reads TGTGCCAGCAGCACCGGGACACCGGTGTTCGAAAAACTGTTTTTT. Its protein is CASSTGTPVFEKLFF.

The V call is TRBV20-1, the J call TRBJ1-6; 12 nucleotides match TRBD1. Trimming took 5 bases from V and 8 from J; bases not matched to a gene: 10. Per germline, CDR1 DFQATT and CDR2 SNEGSKA (reference sequence). The CDR3 has 16 amino acids. The CDR3 sequence is CSADPGTGGGDSPLHF. CDR3 nucleotides: TGCAGTGCTGACCCCGGGACAGGGGGCGGCGATTCACCCCTCCACTTT.

The rearrangement links TRBV7-2 to TRBJ2-3; the D is unclear. The CDR3 contains 15 residues. The ends were cut back, 3 bases at V and 1 base at J, with 11 bases in the middle. CDR1 SGHTA and CDR2 FQGNSA come from the germline V gene. The CDR3 DNA sequence: TGTGCCAGCAGCTTCCGCCCCATGGGCACAGATACGCAGTATTTT. This codes for CASSFRPMGTDTQYF.

V is TRBV6-1 and J is TRBJ1-5; D remains ambiguous. CDR3 length: 13 amino acids. Germline V lookup: CDR1 MNHNS, CDR2 SASEGT. Trimming took 10 bases from V and 0 from J, leaving 10 bases between them. The CDR3 is CATGPNSNQPQHF. In DNA form, the CDR3 reads TGTGCCACCGGACCGAATAGCAATCAGCCCCAGCATTTT.

The gene calls are TRBV4-2 and TRBJ1-6; 7 nucleotides align to TRBD1. J gave up 9 bases and V 3 bases, and 5 bases lay outside the gene matches. This CDR3 contains 14 residues. Germline-derived CDR1 and CDR2 are LGHNA and YNFKEQ. CDR3 region: CASSQGTVSSPLHF. The CDR3 nucleotides are TGTGCCAGCAGCCAGGGGACAGTCTCTTCACCCCTCCACTTT.

There are a few counts of this clonotype. The chain carries TRBV19 and TRBJ2-3; no clear D. This CDR3 contains 13 residues. V lost 7 bases to trimming and J lost 6 bases, with 14 bases between them. Germline CDR1 and CDR2: LNHDA and SQIVND (reference sequence). CDR3: CASNENVRDTQYF. Here the CDR3 DNA reads TGTGCCAGTAACGAAAACGTCAGGGATACGCAGTATTTT.

This clonotype was observed a few times. The genes are TRBV30 and TRBJ2-7, with 9 positions matching TRBD2. With 2 bases clipped from V and 10 bases from J, the junction kept 6 bases outside the gene matches. From germline, CDR1 is GTSNPN and CDR2 SVGIG (reference sequence). CDR3 length equals 12 residues. This CDR3 is CAWSWREGPQYF. The CDR3, as DNA: TGTGCCTGGAGTTGGCGGGAGGGGCCCCAGTACTTC.

In its sample, this clonotype was seen a few times. The J gene is TRBJ1-1, the V gene TRBV7-9; unclear D gene. The CDR3 spans 13 residues. The V gene's germline CDR1 is SEHNR and CDR2 FQNEAQ (reference sequence). V dropped 5 bases and J dropped 1 base, with 8 bases sitting between them. The CDR3 nucleotides are TGTGCCAGCAGCCTCCAGGAGAACACTGAAGCTTTCTTT. Protein sequence: CASSLQENTEAFF.

This clonotype has a handful of counts. The rearrangement links TRBV6-1 to TRBJ1-5; 11 bases line up with TRBD1. The CDR3 loop spans 15 amino acids. The ends lost 6 bases at V and 7 bases at J; junction bases unmatched: 8. The germline gives CDR1 MNHNS, CDR2 SASEGT. The CDR3 reads CASRADRGRGQPQHF. DNA of the CDR3: TGTGCCAGCAGGGCGGACAGGGGGCGCGGACAGCCCCAGCATTTT.

The chain combines TRBV20-1 with TRBJ2-7, with TRBD2 identical over 9 bases. Germline loops: CDR1 DFQATT, CDR2 SNEGSKA (reference sequence). The J segment lost 5 bases and the V segment lost 5 bases, leaving 13 bases of the junction unmatched. This CDR3 spans 15 amino acids. CDR3 sequence reads: CSAGSGLAIVDEQYF. Here the CDR3 DNA reads TGCAGTGCTGGCTCGGGACTAGCAATCGTGGACGAGCAGTACTTC.

CDR3 protein: CSARALAMNTEAFF. As DNA, the CDR3 is TGCAGTGCTAGGGCGTTGGCGATGAACACTGAAGCTTTCTTT. The chain recombines TRBV20-1 with TRBJ1-1; D not certain. Germline V gene lookup returns CDR1 DFQATT and CDR2 SNEGSKA (reference sequence). Trimming removed 3 bases at V and 0 bases at J, with 11 bases between. The CDR3 sequence is 14 residues long.

This clonotype was detected once. The V call is TRBV18, the J call TRBJ2-7; 7 bases align to TRBD1. V shed 6 bases and J 1 base; nucleotides not matched to a gene: 6. Per germline, CDR1 KGHSH and CDR2 LQKENI. There are 14 residues in the CDR3. Written as DNA, the CDR3 is TGTGCCAGCTCGTGGGACAGCCTTTCCTACGAGCAGTACTTC. It translates to CASSWDSLSYEQYF.

The genes are TRBV28 and TRBJ1-2, with 7 bases matching TRBD1. The CDR3 is 13 amino acids. V shed 3 bases and J 6 bases; nucleotides not matched to a gene: 4. CDR1 and CDR2 from the germline V gene are MDHEN and SYDVKM. CDR3 region: CASSLTGYHGYTF. Written as DNA, the CDR3 is TGTGCCAGCAGTTTGACAGGGTATCATGGCTACACCTTC.

The gene calls are TRBV6-1 and TRBJ2-7, with D hard to call. The germline CDR1 and CDR2 sequences are MNHNS and SASEGT. The CDR3 sequence is 14 residues long. Trimming removed 6 bases from V and 8 bases from J, with 20 bases in between. In DNA form, the CDR3 reads TGTGCCAGCAGCCCCCCGGGCTACCCTACGAAGCAGTACTTC. Translated: CASSPPGYPTKQYF.